This T cell receptor (beta chain) was sequenced in a study of cytomegalovirus exposure and HLA in healthy donors. With respect to this clone: The antigen is not known.

60 Vbeta and 13 Jbeta primers were used in PCR. The protocol was immunoSEQ multiplex PCR, while the TCRdb copy is restricted to in-frame clones and leaves out a portion. The sample lists around 150,000 clones; 65% to 70% were seen once. Regarding the study as a whole: The study labeled more than 150 TCR beta chains cytomegalovirus-associated.

Source material: PBMCs. The receptor was isolated from a young man in good health and CMV-seropositive.

DNA for the CDR3: TGTGCCAGCAGCCAGGGATACGAGCAGTACTTC. Its translation is CASSQGYEQYF. The chain joins TRBV2 to TRBJ2-5, with TRBD1 as a possible D gene (5 bases). The assigned J gene may be wrong: the sequence end matches TRBJ2-7 better. This CDR3 has 11 residues. CDR1 SNHLY and CDR2 FYNNEI come from the germline V gene.